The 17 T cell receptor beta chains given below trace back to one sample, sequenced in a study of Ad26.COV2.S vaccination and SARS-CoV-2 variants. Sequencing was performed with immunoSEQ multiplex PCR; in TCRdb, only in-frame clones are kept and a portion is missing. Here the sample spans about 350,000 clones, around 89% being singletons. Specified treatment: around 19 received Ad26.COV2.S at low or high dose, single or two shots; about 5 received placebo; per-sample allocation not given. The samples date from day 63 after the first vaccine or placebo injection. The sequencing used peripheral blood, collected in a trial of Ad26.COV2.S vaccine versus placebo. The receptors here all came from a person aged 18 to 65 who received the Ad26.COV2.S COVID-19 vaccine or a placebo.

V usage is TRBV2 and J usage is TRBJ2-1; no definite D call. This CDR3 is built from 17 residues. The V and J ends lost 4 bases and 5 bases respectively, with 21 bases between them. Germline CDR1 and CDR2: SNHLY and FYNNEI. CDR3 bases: TGTGCCAGCAGTGGATGGACCGATCGTGAACAAAACAATGAGCAGTTCTTC. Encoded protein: CASSGWTDREQNNEQFF.

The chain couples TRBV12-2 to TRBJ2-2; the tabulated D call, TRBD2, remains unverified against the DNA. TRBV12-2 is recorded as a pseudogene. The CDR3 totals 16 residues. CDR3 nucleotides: TGTGCAAGTCGCGACCCAGCGGGGGGGAAGACCGGGGAGCTGTTTTTT. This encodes CASRDPAGGKTGELFF.

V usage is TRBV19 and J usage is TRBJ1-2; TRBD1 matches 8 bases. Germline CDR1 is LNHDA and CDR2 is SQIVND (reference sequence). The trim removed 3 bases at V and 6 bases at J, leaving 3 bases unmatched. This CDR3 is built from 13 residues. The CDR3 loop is CASSMDREDGYTF. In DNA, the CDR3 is TGTGCCAGTAGTATGGACAGGGAGGATGGCTACACCTTC.

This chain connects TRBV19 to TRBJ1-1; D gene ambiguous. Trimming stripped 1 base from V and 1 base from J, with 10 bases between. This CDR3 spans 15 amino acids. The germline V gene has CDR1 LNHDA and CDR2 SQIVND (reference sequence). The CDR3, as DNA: TGTGCCAGTAGTATAGCAAAGCTGGGGAACACTGAAGCTTTCTTT. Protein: CASSIAKLGNTEAFF.

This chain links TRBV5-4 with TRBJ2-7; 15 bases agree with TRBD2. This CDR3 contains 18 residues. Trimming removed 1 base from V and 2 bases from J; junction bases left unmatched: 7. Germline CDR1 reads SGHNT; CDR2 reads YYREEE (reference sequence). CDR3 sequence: CASSLRGLAGGPAYEQYF. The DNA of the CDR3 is TGTGCCAGCAGCTTGAGAGGACTAGCGGGAGGGCCCGCCTACGAGCAGTACTTC.

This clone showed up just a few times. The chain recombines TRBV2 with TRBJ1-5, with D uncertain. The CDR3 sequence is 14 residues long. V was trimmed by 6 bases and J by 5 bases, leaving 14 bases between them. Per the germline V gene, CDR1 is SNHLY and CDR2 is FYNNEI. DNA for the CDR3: TGTGCCAGCAGAAAAACAGAGGATGATCAGCCCCAGCATTTT. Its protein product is CASRKTEDDQPQHF. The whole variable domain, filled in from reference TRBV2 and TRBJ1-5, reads EPEVTQTPSHQVTQMGQEVILRCVPISNHLYFYWYRQILGQKVEFLVSFYNNEISEKSEIFDDQFSVERPDGSNFTLKIRSTKLEDSAMYFCASRKTEDDQPQHFGDGTRLSIL.

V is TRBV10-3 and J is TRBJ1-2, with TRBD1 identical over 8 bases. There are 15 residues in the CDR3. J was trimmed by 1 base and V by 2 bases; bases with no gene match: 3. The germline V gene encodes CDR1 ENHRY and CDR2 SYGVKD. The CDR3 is CAISESTGGNYGYTF. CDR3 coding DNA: TGTGCCATCAGTGAGAGTACAGGGGGTAACTATGGCTACACCTTC.

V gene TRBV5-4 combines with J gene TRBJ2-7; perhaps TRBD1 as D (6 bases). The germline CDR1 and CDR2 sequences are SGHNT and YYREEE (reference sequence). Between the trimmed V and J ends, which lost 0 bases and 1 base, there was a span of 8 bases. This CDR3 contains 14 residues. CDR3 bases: TGTGCCAGCAGCTTGGAGCAGGGGTCCTACGAGCAGTACTTC. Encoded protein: CASSLEQGSYEQYF.

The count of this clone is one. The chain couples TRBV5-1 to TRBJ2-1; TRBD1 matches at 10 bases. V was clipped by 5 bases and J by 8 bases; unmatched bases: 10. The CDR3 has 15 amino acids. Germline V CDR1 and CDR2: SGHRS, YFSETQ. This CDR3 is CASSFPGQGIYEQFF. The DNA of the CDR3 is TGCGCCAGCAGTTTTCCGGGACAGGGGATCTATGAGCAGTTCTTC. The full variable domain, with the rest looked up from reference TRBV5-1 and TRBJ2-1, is KAGVTQTPRYLIKTRGQQVTLSCSPISGHRSVSWYQQTPGQGLQFLFEYFSETQRNKGNFPGRFSGRQFSNSRSEMNVSTLELGDSALYLCASSFPGQGIYEQFFGPGTRLTVL.

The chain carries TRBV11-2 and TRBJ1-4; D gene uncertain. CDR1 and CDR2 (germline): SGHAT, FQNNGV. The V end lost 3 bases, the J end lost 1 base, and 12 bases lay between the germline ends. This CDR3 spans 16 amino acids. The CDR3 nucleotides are TGTGCCAGCAGCTTGGGTTCGGGCTTAACTAATGAAAAACTGTTTTTT. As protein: CASSLGSGLTNEKLFF.

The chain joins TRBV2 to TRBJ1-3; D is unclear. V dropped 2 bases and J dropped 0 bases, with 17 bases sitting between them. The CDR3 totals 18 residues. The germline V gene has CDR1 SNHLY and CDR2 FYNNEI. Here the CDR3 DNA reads TGTGCCAGCAGTGAATGGGAAGGGAGATACTTCTCTGGAAACACCATATATTTT. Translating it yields CASSEWEGRYFSGNTIYF.

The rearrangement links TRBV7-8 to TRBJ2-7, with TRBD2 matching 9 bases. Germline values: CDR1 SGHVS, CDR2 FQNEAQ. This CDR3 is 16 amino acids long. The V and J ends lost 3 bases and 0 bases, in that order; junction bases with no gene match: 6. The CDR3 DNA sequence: TGTGCCAGCAGCTTCCGACTAGCGGATCGCTCCTACGAGCAGTACTTC. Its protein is CASSFRLADRSYEQYF.

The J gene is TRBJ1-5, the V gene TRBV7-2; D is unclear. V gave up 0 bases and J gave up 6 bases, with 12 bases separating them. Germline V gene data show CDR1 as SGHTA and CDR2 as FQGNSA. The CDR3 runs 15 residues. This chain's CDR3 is CASSLAQSSGQPQHF. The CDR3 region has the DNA TGTGCCAGCAGCTTAGCGCAGAGTTCGGGTCAGCCCCAGCATTTT. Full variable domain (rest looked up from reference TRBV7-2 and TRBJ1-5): GAGVSQSPSNKVTEKGKDVELRCDPISGHTALYWYRQSLGQGLEFLIYFQGNSAPDKSGLPSDRFSAERTGGSVSTLTIQRTQQEDSAVYLCASSLAQSSGQPQHFGDGTRLSIL.

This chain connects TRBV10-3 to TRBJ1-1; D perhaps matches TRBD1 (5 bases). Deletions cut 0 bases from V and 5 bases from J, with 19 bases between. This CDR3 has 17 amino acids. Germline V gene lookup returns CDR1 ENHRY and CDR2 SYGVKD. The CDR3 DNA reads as TGTGCCATCAGTGAGTCGGTACCCCCAGGGCGAGAAACTGAAGCTTTCTTT. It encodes CAISESVPPGRETEAFF.

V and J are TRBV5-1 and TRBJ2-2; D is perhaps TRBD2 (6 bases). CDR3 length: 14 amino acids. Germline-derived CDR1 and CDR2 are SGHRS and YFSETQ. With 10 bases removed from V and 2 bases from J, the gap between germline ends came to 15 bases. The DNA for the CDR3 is TGCGCCTCAAAAGGAGGGGCAAACACCGGGGAGCTGTTTTTT. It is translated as CASKGGANTGELFF.

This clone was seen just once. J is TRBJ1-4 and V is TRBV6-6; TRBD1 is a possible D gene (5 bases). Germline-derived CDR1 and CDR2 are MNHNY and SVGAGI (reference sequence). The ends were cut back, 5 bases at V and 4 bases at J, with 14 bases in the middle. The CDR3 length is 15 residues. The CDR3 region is CASSGAGQGNEKLFF. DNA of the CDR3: TGTGCCAGCAGTGGCGCGGGGCAGGGTAATGAAAAACTGTTTTTT.

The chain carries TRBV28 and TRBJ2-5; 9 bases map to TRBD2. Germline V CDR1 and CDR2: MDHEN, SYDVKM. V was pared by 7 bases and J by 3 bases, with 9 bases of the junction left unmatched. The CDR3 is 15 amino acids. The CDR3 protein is CASTPLSSGKETQYF. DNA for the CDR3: TGTGCCAGCACTCCCCTCTCTAGCGGGAAAGAGACCCAGTACTTC.